This passage covers 21 T cell receptor beta chains from one sample sequenced in a study of CD8 T cells in ankylosing spondylitis listed by TCRdb under 2017. The library was prepared using 5' RACE. Sequencing was performed on an Illumina HiSeq 2500. TCRdb passed the public sequencing reads through fastp at Q25 and MiXCR, retaining productive beta sequences. CDR3 protein sequences are deduplicated, and each keeps its most common genes and DNA. Present in this sample are about 52,000 distinct CDR3 sequences, less than 8.5% of which were seen just once. The ten largest clones represent about 8.1% of the sample. Material for sequencing was blood, either unsorted or a sorted T cell fraction (not recorded which). The receptors shown here come from a female donor with ankylosing spondylitis or in good health (not recorded which).

This clonotype was counted many times. The chain uses TRBV15 and TRBJ2-2; D is unclear. V lost 0 bases to trimming and J lost 0 bases, with 2 bases between them. This CDR3 is 14 amino acids long. Germline CDR1 and CDR2: LNHNV and YYDKDF (reference sequence). CDR3 region: CATSRDANTGELFF. CDR3 nucleotide sequence: TGTGCCACCAGCAGAGATGCGAACACCGGGGAGCTGTTTTTT.

This clonotype was counted at least ten times. V and J are TRBV5-1 and TRBJ2-2; 7 bases agree with TRBD2. In germline, CDR1 is SGHRS, CDR2 YFSETQ. After removal of 2 bases from V and 4 bases from J, the junction contained 8 bases not matched to a gene. The CDR3 spans 16 residues. CDR3 nucleotides: TGCGCCAGCAGCTTATCCGGGGCTAGCGGCACCGGGGAGCTGTTTTTT. Protein sequence: CASSLSGASGTGELFF.

This clonotype showed up many times. This chain links TRBV20-1 with TRBJ2-1, with D perhaps TRBD2 (6 bases). The V end lost 3 bases, the J end lost 8 bases, and 29 bases lay between the germline ends. The CDR3 is 18 residues long. Germline CDR1 and CDR2: DFQATT and SNEGSKA (reference sequence). CDR3 loop: CSASYMYGGRVPRDEQFF. CDR3 in DNA: TGCAGTGCTAGTTATATGTACGGAGGGAGAGTCCCTAGGGATGAGCAGTTCTTC.

At least ten counts were recorded for this clonotype. The chain has TRBV5-1 and TRBJ1-1; the D gene is possibly TRBD1 (5 bases). The germline V gene has CDR1 SGHRS and CDR2 YFSETQ. The CDR3 runs 13 residues. V dropped 7 bases and J dropped 3 bases, with 13 bases sitting between them. The CDR3 bases are TGCGCCAGCCAGACAGCCGAGGACACTGAAGCTTTCTTT. Encoded protein: CASQTAEDTEAFF.

In this sample, this clonotype turned up many times. The chain joins TRBV6-2 or TRBV6-3 to TRBJ1-2, with no clear D. The CDR3 sequence is 15 residues long. The germline gives CDR1 MNHEY, CDR2 SVGEGT. V lost 6 bases to trimming and J lost 4 bases, with 18 bases between them. This CDR3 reads CASSSTSNPFYGYTF. The DNA of the CDR3 is TGTGCCAGCAGCTCGACATCAAACCCCTTCTATGGCTACACCTTC.

V usage is TRBV18 and J usage is TRBJ2-1; TRBD1 aligns across 12 bases. Trimming took 0 bases from V and 9 from J; bases not matched to a gene: 3. Germline assignment: CDR1 KGHSH and CDR2 LQKENI. The CDR3 loop spans 15 amino acids. CDR3 DNA: TGTGCCAGCTCACCACCGGGGACAGGGGGCGGTGAGCAGTTCTTC. The encoded protein is CASSPPGTGGGEQFF.

This clonotype was seen many times. The chain recombines TRBV11-2 with TRBJ1-1; D is possibly TRBD1 (6 bases). The length of the CDR3 is 14 residues. Trimming cost V 0 bases and J 4 bases, with 9 bases left between them. The germline CDR1 and CDR2 sequences are SGHAT and FQNNGV. The CDR3, as DNA: TGTGCCAGCAGCTTAGATCTCAGGGGCACTGAAGCTTTCTTT. This codes for CASSLDLRGTEAFF.

This clonotype was seen ten or more times. This chain connects TRBV12-3 or TRBV12-4 to TRBJ2-1; D is possibly TRBD1 (5 bases). This CDR3 has 13 amino acids. The V end lost 5 bases, the J end lost 8 bases, and 13 bases lay between the germline ends. CDR3 protein: CASSIQVFHEQFF. In DNA form, the CDR3 reads TGTGCCAGCAGTATACAGGTCTTTCATGAGCAGTTCTTC.

This clonotype was seen many times. The chain employs TRBV20-1 and TRBJ2-3; 9 bases agree with TRBD2. Germline values: CDR1 DFQATT, CDR2 SNEGSKA (reference sequence). Germline trimming cut 2 bases from V and 0 bases from J; bases unmatched to any gene: 9. This CDR3 has 17 amino acids. The CDR3 spells CSARYAGGYSSTDTQYF. The CDR3 DNA sequence: TGCAGTGCTAGATACGCGGGGGGGTATTCTAGCACAGATACGCAGTATTTT.

This clonotype was recorded at least ten times. This rearrangement joins TRBV2 to TRBJ2-1; TRBD1 agrees at 11 bases. CDR3 size: 14 residues. The ends lost 7 bases at V and 6 bases at J; junction bases unmatched: 5. Germline V gene data show CDR1 as SNHLY and CDR2 as FYNNEI. CDR3 DNA: TGTGCCAGCACCGGACAGGGGGCAGGCAATGAGCAGTTCTTC. Protein: CASTGQGAGNEQFF.

This chain connects TRBV14 to TRBJ1-4; D unclear. The V end lost 0 bases, the J end lost 4 bases, and 12 bases lay between the germline ends. Germline V lookup: CDR1 SGHDN, CDR2 FVKESK. This CDR3 comprises 16 residues. CDR3 amino acids: CASSQEPQTYNEKLFF. In DNA, the CDR3 is TGTGCCAGCAGCCAAGAACCGCAGACCTATAATGAAAAACTGTTTTTT.

This clonotype was detected many times. This sequence joins TRBV20-1 and TRBJ2-4; possibly TRBD1 for D (5 bases). The V end was cut by 3 bases, the J end by 3 bases, with 9 bases between. The CDR3 contains 13 residues. Germline V lookup: CDR1 DFQATT, CDR2 SNEGSKA (reference sequence). CDR3 sequence reads: CSASDRDKNIQYF. The DNA of the CDR3 is TGCAGTGCTAGTGACAGAGACAAAAACATTCAGTACTTC.

This clonotype occurred many times. CDR3 amino acids: CASSQDLFYEQYF. CDR3 nucleotide sequence: TGCGCCAGCAGCCAAGATCTCTTCTACGAGCAGTACTTC. The chain recombines TRBV4-3 with TRBJ2-7; no firm D call. The CDR3 spans 13 residues. The V gene's germline CDR1 is LGHNA and CDR2 YSLEER. The V gene lost 0 bases and the J gene lost 3 bases, with 6 bases spanning the gap.

This clonotype came up many times. The gene calls are TRBV11-2 and TRBJ2-7; D is ambiguous. V lost 5 bases to trimming and J lost 5 bases, with 16 bases between them. CDR3 length: 14 residues. CDR1 is SGHAT, CDR2 FQNNGV, per germline. The CDR3 here is CASSPVGWADEQYV. The CDR3 bases are TGTGCCAGCAGCCCCGTTGGGTGGGCTGACGAGCAGTACGTC.

Many counts were recorded for this clonotype. The chain employs TRBV3-1 and TRBJ1-5, with 7 bases matching TRBD1. The CDR3 runs to 18 residues. V gave up 2 bases and J gave up 0 bases; unmatched junction bases: 10. CDR1 and CDR2 (germline): LGHDT, YNNKEL (reference sequence). CDR3 in amino acids: CASSQRNPGTVSNQPQHF. CDR3 sequence (DNA): TGTGCCAGCAGCCAACGAAACCCGGGGACAGTTAGCAATCAGCCCCAGCATTTT. Full variable domain (remainder filled in from reference TRBV3-1 and TRBJ1-5): DTAVSQTPKYLVTQMGNDKSIKCEQNLGHDTMYWYKQDSKKFLKIMFSYNNKELIINETVPNRFSPKSPDKAHLNLHINSLELGDSAVYFCASSQRNPGTVSNQPQHFGDGTRLSIL.

This clonotype is categorized as medium-sized. The chain couples TRBV5-1 to TRBJ2-3; 9 bases are a match to TRBD2. The V segment lost 1 base and the J segment 1 base; nucleotides outside the gene matches: 4. CDR1 and CDR2 (germline): SGHRS, YFSETQ. This CDR3 region has 16 residues. CDR3: CASSLFASGGTDTQYF. CDR3 in DNA: TGCGCCAGCAGCTTGTTCGCTAGCGGGGGCACAGATACGCAGTATTTT.

The rearrangement uses TRBV5-5 and TRBJ2-2, with 9 bases identical to TRBD1. CDR3 length: 13 amino acids. With V trimmed by 9 bases and J by 6 bases, 6 bases remained unmatched. Germline CDR1 SGHKS, CDR2 YYEKEE (reference sequence). The chain's CDR3 is CATGTGSPGELFF. CDR3 nucleotide sequence: TGTGCCACCGGGACAGGGTCCCCCGGGGAGCTGTTTTTT.

This clonotype was seen at least ten times. This chain uses TRBV10-2 with TRBJ1-1; possible D gene TRBD1, 6 bases. Germline loops: CDR1 WSHSY, CDR2 SAAADI. The CDR3 is made up of 15 amino acids. The V gene lost 5 bases and the J gene lost 1 base, with 14 bases spanning the gap. For the CDR3, the DNA is TGCGCCAGCAGTTCTTACAGGACAGCGAACACTGAAGCTTTCTTT. Protein: CASSSYRTANTEAFF.

This clonotype was picked up a small number of times. The V gene is TRBV11-2, the J gene TRBJ2-5; 9 nucleotides align to TRBD1. The CDR3 has 17 amino acids. CDR1 is SGHAT, CDR2 FQNNGV, per germline. Losses at the gene ends were 1 base for V and 2 bases for J; bases not matched to a gene: 8. As DNA, the CDR3 is TGTGCCAGCAGCTTAGCCGGCAGGACAGGGGTTCAAGAGACCCAGTACTTC. As protein: CASSLAGRTGVQETQYF.

This clonotype was seen many times. The CDR3 DNA follows: TGCGCCAGCAGCTTGGGTTCCCCCTGGTCACCCCTCCACTTT. It codes for CASSLGSPWSPLHF. The rearrangement uses TRBV5-1 and TRBJ1-6; D remains unclear. This CDR3 is built from 14 residues. Trimming pared 0 bases from V and 10 bases from J, leaving 11 bases between. Germline V CDR1 and CDR2: SGHRS, YFSETQ.

This clonotype came up many times. DNA for the CDR3: TGTGCCAGCAGTTCCCCTGGGCGGGGCCTCGGAAACACCATATATTTT. Amino acid sequence: CASSSPGRGLGNTIYF. The rearrangement joins TRBV28 to TRBJ1-3, with D perhaps matching TRBD1 (5 bases). Germline CDR1 MDHEN, CDR2 SYDVKM. This CDR3 contains 16 residues. V lost 4 bases and J lost 4, with 17 bases in between.